Listed here is a single T cell receptor (beta chain). The sample originates from a study of blood T cell repertoires in COVID-19. Turning to the study itself: Both acute and convalescent COVID-19 samples were obtained from the United States, Italy and Spain.

CDR1 and CDR2 from the germline V gene are LNHDA and SQIVND (reference sequence). CDR3 length equals 14 residues. The ends were cut back, 6 bases at V and 0 bases at J, with 11 bases in the middle. Produced via immunoSEQ multiplex PCR; TCRdb's table is partial and in-frame only. The sample lists about 230,000 clones, approximately 87% occurring once. This clonotype was obtained from a woman between 65 and 79 years old with active or convalescent COVID-19. The sample taken for sequencing was peripheral blood. This sequence joins TRBV19 and TRBJ2-5; maybe TRBD1 (6 bases). As DNA, the CDR3 is TGTGCCAGTAGCCAGGGGACGGACCAAGAGACCCAGTACTTC. It encodes CASSQGTDQETQYF.